These 18 T cell receptor beta chains were sequenced from one sample in a study of blood T cell repertoires in COVID-19. TCRdb keeps only in-frame clones here, not all; method: immunoSEQ multiplex PCR. The sample shows about 130,000 clones, approximately 80% of them seen only once. The source material was PBMCs or T cells enriched from blood (not recorded which). Every receptor here comes from a man in his fifties or sixties who had recovered from COVID-19.

This chain connects TRBV7-9 to TRBJ1-3; no firm D call. CDR1 SEHNR and CDR2 FQNEAQ come from the germline V gene (reference sequence). Trimming took 6 bases from V and 8 from J, leaving 11 bases between them. The CDR3 loop spans 12 amino acids. The CDR3 loop is CASRFGEDTIYF. CDR3 DNA sequence: TGTGCCAGCAGGTTCGGAGAAGACACCATATATTTT. Drawing the rest from reference TRBV7-9 and TRBJ1-3, the complete variable domain is DTGVSQNPRHKITKRGQNVTFRCDPISEHNRLYWYRQTLGQGPEFLTYFQNEAQLEKSRLLSDRFSAERPKGSFSTLEIQRTEQGDSAMYLCASRFGEDTIYFGEGSWLTVV.

The V gene is TRBV29-1, the J gene TRBJ2-5; TRBD1 matches 9 bases. Trimming cost V 3 bases and J 6 bases; bases outside gene matches: 8. There are 14 residues in the CDR3. Germline V gene sequence: CDR1 SQVTM, CDR2 ANQGSEA. The CDR3: CSVELRQGVKTQYF. Written as DNA, the CDR3 is TGCAGCGTTGAGTTGAGACAGGGGGTGAAGACCCAGTACTTC.

This clone appeared a single time. Relative to the germline gene, one junction end is altered; a read error may explain this. CDR3 DNA sequence: TGCGCCAGCAGTCAAGGGACAGTCAATTCACCCCTCCACTTT. Protein sequence: CASSQGTVNSPLHF. The chain employs TRBV4-1 and TRBJ1-6; TRBD1 matches 7 bases. This CDR3 is built from 14 residues. Germline CDR1 MGHRA, CDR2 YSYEKL.

A note on this clone: The sample carries other DNA sequences with the same CDR3. The chain recombines TRBV24-1 with TRBJ1-2; possible D gene TRBD1, 6 bases. The germline V and J ends were trimmed by 4 bases and 6 bases, with 8 bases remaining between them. The CDR3 has 12 amino acids. The V gene's germline CDR1 is KGHDR and CDR2 SFDVKD. As DNA, the CDR3 is TGTGCCACCAGTGAGAACAGGGATGGCTACACCTTC. This encodes CATSENRDGYTF.

The chain links TRBV24-1 to TRBJ2-1, with TRBD1 matching 10 bases. The CDR3 length is 12 residues. Germline CDR1 reads KGHDR; CDR2 reads SFDVKD. V trimming: 9 bases; J trimming: 12 bases; junction bases outside the gene matches: 7. The CDR3 spells CATSDRGYGQFF. CDR3 nucleotides: TGTGCCACCTCGGACAGGGGGTACGGGCAGTTCTTC.

The chain links TRBV7-2 to TRBJ1-2, with D perhaps TRBD1 (5 bases). The V and J ends lost 8 bases and 4 bases respectively, with 11 bases between them. The CDR3 length is 12 residues. The germline V gene has CDR1 SGHTA and CDR2 FQGNSA. CDR3 sequence (DNA): TGTGCCAGCGCCGGGAGGGGCTATGGCTACACCTTC. Translating gives CASAGRGYGYTF.

This chain uses TRBV7-9 with TRBJ2-7; 10 bases align to TRBD1. Germline V gives CDR1 SEHNR, CDR2 FQNEAQ (reference sequence). This CDR3 region has 14 residues. V lost 3 bases, J lost 2 bases, and 1 base stayed unmatched. The CDR3 protein is CASSFGTGAYEQYF. The CDR3 region has the DNA TGTGCCAGCAGCTTCGGGACAGGGGCCTACGAGCAGTACTTC.

V usage is TRBV7-2 and J usage is TRBJ2-5; tentatively, D is TRBD2 (5 bases). V was cut by 3 bases and J by 5 bases, with 16 bases left in between. CDR3 size: 15 residues. Germline assignment: CDR1 SGHTA and CDR2 FQGNSA. CDR3 protein: CASSLAGEPGETQYF. The CDR3 DNA sequence: TGTGCCAGCAGCTTGGCCGGGGAGCCTGGGGAGACCCAGTACTTC.

The chain employs TRBV27 and TRBJ2-7; TRBD1 matches at 7 bases. The CDR3 sequence is 17 residues long. Looked up from germline, CDR1 is MNHEY and CDR2 is SMNVEV (reference sequence). Trimming cost V 0 bases and J 5 bases; bases outside gene matches: 13. This CDR3 reads CASSLSSIDREIHEQYF. Written as DNA, the CDR3 is TGTGCCAGCAGTTTATCATCAATCGACAGGGAGATCCACGAGCAGTACTTC.

The chain recombines TRBV30 with TRBJ1-2, with no clear D. CDR1 and CDR2 from the germline V gene are GTSNPN and SVGIG (reference sequence). This CDR3 comprises 12 residues. Trimming left V 3 bases short and J 5 bases short, with 10 bases between. This CDR3 reads CAWSPAAYGYTF. In DNA, the CDR3 is TGTGCCTGGAGCCCCGCGGCTTATGGCTACACCTTC.

V and J are TRBV25-1 and TRBJ2-1; 7 bases fit TRBD1. The CDR3 length is 16 residues. J gave up 6 bases and V 3 bases, and 11 bases lay outside the gene matches. Germline CDR1 and CDR2: MGHDK and SYGVNS. CDR3 loop: CASSDPQGVMGNEQFF. CDR3 bases: TGTGCCAGCAGTGACCCTCAGGGGGTAATGGGCAATGAGCAGTTCTTC.

The chain combines TRBV27 with TRBJ2-6; D not resolved. V lost 3 bases to trimming and J lost 1 base, with 10 bases between them. Germline V gene data show CDR1 as MNHEY and CDR2 as SMNVEV (reference sequence). This CDR3 contains 16 residues. The CDR3 sequence is CASSFAVRSGANVLTF. DNA of the CDR3: TGTGCCAGCAGTTTTGCAGTCCGATCTGGGGCCAACGTCCTGACTTTC. Using reference TRBV27 and TRBJ2-6 for the parts outside the CDR3, the full variable domain is EAQVTQNPRYLITVTGKKLTVTCSQNMNHEYMSWYRQDPGLGLRQIYYSMNVEVTDKGDVPEGYKVSRKEKRNFPLILESPSPNQTSLYFCASSFAVRSGANVLTFGAGSRLTVL.

This sequence joins TRBV7-3 and TRBJ1-1; 7 bases are shared with TRBD1. V lost 3 bases to trimming and J lost 4 bases; unmatched junction nucleotides: 2. Germline CDR1 and CDR2: SGHTA and FQGTGA. CDR3 length: 13 residues. In DNA, the CDR3 is TGTGCCAGCAGCTTGACAGGGCGCACTGAAGCTTTCTTT. As protein: CASSLTGRTEAFF.

The chain has TRBV5-1 and TRBJ1-6; TRBD1 matches at 11 bases. Trimming took 4 bases from V and 13 from J; bases not matched to a gene: 7. Germline CDR1 and CDR2: SGHRS and YFSETQ. CDR3 length equals 14 residues. This chain's CDR3 is CASSRPGTGGPLHF. CDR3 bases: TGCGCCAGCAGCCGTCCCGGGACAGGGGGTCCCCTCCACTTT.

As DNA, the CDR3 is TGTGCCAGTAGTATGGGGTCGGCGAGACAGGGGTTCAATCAGCCCCAGCATTTT. Protein: CASSMGSARQGFNQPQHF. The chain uses TRBV19 and TRBJ1-5, with 8 bases matching TRBD1. With 3 bases clipped from V and 3 bases from J, the junction kept 13 bases outside the gene matches. CDR1 and CDR2 from the germline V gene are LNHDA and SQIVND (reference sequence). CDR3 size: 18 residues.

This clone came up once. The genes are TRBV29-1 and TRBJ1-2; perhaps TRBD1 as D (5 bases). The length of the CDR3 is 12 residues. Germline V gene sequence: CDR1 SQVTM, CDR2 ANQGSEA. CDR3 sequence: CSIQGPRYGYTF. The CDR3, as DNA: TGCAGTATCCAGGGTCCCCGGTATGGCTACACCTTC.

A few counts support this clone. The J gene is TRBJ2-7, the V gene TRBV18; 7 bases map to TRBD1. In germline, CDR1 is KGHSH, CDR2 LQKENI. V gave up 3 bases and J gave up 1 base; unmatched junction bases: 6. The CDR3 sequence is 15 residues long. For the CDR3, the DNA is TGTGCCAGCTCACCCCCGGGACAGAGATCCTACGAGCAGTACTTC. It encodes CASSPPGQRSYEQYF.

The chain is built from TRBV14 and TRBJ2-5, with D possibly matching TRBD2 (5 bases). CDR3 length: 15 residues. Trimming removed 2 bases from V and 1 base from J, with 11 bases in between. Germline V gene sequence: CDR1 SGHDN, CDR2 FVKESK. CDR3 loop: CASSQNGRGQETQYF. The CDR3 DNA reads as TGTGCCAGCAGCCAAAACGGACGGGGCCAAGAGACCCAGTACTTC.